The subject of this entry is one TCR beta chain. Its cognate antigen is unknown. The record originates from a study of glioma-infiltrating T cells. Amplification of TCR alpha and beta CDR3 regions from RNA used iRepertoire nested multiplex PCR. TCRdb re-called the multiplex PCR reads through MiXCR, storing one row per CDR3 protein. The sample records approximately 190,000 distinct CDR3 sequences, over 25% being singletons. The CDR3 has 11 residues. Trimming removed 4 bases at V and 6 bases at J, with 10 bases between. Germline V lookup: CDR1 SQVTM, CDR2 ANQGSEA. Study-level points and caveats: Gliomas, especially low-grade, showed above-expected tissue-blood divergence; non-neoplastic patients showed below.

The specimen sequenced was glioma tissue, nonneoplastic brain tissue, or PBMCs (not recorded which). This sequence originates from a human donor with low-grade glioma or glioblastoma, undergoing nonglioma brain surgery, or in good health (not recorded which). V gene TRBV29-1 combines with J gene TRBJ2-7; perhaps TRBD1 as D (6 bases). This CDR3 reads CSVVQGFEQYF. The CDR3, as DNA: TGCAGCGTTGTACAGGGATTCGAGCAGTACTTC.